The 2 T cell receptor beta chains below were found in one sample sequenced in a study of regulatory T cells in long-lasting Graves disease. Time point here: newly diagnosed GD, antithyroid drugs for less than 3 months. The TCR library used RNA extracted from PBMCs. iRepertoire HTBI primers and Arm-PCR of CDR3 regions built TCR beta libraries. Each CDR3 protein is one row after TCRdb ran MiXCR on the multiplex PCR reads. Here the sample spans more than 300,000 distinct CDR3 sequences, 15% to 20% being singletons. The sample also formed part of further work on T cells in Graves' hyperthyroidism and ophthalmopathy.

The source material was peripheral blood mononuclear cells (PBMCs), sampled at new diagnosis, from a patient treated with antithyroid drugs. The receptors derive from a woman aged 18-29 years with Graves disease.

DNA of the CDR3: TGTGCCAGCAGCATCTATGGGGGTCAGCCCCAGCATTTT. Amino acids: CASSIYGGQPQHF. The chain has TRBV11-2 and TRBJ1-5, with a possible D match to TRBD1 (5 bases). Trimming pared 5 bases from V and 6 bases from J, leaving 11 bases between. Germline CDR1 reads SGHAT; CDR2 reads FQNNGV. CDR3 length: 13 amino acids.

At least ten counts were recorded for this clonotype. Compared with germline, one end of the junction differs, possibly owing to a read error. The chain links TRBV5-1 to TRBJ2-1; 7 positions agree with TRBD2. The CDR3 is 14 amino acids. Germline CDR1 is SGHRS and CDR2 is YFSETQ. This CDR3 is CASSLGGSYNEQFF. Written as DNA, the CDR3 is TGTGCCAGCAGCTTGGGCGGGAGCTACAATGAGCAGTTCTTC.